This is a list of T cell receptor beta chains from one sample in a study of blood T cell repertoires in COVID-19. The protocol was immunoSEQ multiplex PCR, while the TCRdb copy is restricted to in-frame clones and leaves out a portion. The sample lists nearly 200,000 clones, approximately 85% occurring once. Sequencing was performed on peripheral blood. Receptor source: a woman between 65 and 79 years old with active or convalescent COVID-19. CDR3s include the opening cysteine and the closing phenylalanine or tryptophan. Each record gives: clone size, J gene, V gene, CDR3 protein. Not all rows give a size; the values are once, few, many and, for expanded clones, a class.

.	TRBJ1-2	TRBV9	CASSSGEGEVNYGYTF
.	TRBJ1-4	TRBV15	CATSRALGIEKLFF
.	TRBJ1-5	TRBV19	CASKKDRGNQPQHF
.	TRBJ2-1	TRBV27	CARPLREGFF
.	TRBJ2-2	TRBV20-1	CSASKLVGGTGELFF
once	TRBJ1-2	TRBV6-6	CASSGTGDGYTF
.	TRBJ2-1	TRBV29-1	CSVANPSGRADYNEQFF
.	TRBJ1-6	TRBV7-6	CASSLASGNSPLHF
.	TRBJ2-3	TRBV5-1	CASSLDSGRMDTQYF
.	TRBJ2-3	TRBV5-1	CASSLGDSTDTQYF
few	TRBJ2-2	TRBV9	CASSVDWNTGELFF
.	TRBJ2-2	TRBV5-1	CASSLTAGVNTGELFF
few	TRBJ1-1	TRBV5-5	CASSLGQGAGGSTEAFF
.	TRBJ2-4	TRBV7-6	CASSPTPIREGGNIQYF